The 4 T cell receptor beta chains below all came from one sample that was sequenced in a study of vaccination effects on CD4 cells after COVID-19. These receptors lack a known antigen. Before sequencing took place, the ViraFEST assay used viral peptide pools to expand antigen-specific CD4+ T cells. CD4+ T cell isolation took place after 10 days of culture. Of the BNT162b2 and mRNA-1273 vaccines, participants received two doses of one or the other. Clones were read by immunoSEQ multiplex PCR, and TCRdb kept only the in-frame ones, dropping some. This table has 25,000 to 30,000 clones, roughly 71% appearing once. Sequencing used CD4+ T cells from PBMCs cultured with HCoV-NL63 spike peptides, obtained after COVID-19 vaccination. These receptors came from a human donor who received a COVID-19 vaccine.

CDR3 bases: TGTGCCAGCAGCCCTATCGGTGGGAGGGGAAGAACAGATACGCAGTATTTT. This sequence encodes CASSPIGGRGRTDTQYF. The chain recombines TRBV7-8 with TRBJ2-3; 7 bases agree with TRBD2. The J segment lost 3 bases and the V segment lost 5 bases, leaving 14 bases of the junction unmatched. The CDR3 is 17 residues long. In germline, CDR1 is SGHVS, CDR2 FQNEAQ. The full variable domain, in which reference TRBV7-8 and TRBJ2-3 provide the parts outside the CDR3, is GAGVSQSPRYKVAKRGQDVALRCDPISGHVSLFWYQQALGQGPEFLTYFQNEAQLDKSGLPSDRFFAERPEGSVSTLKIQRTQQEDSAVYLCASSPIGGRGRTDTQYFGPGTRLTVL.

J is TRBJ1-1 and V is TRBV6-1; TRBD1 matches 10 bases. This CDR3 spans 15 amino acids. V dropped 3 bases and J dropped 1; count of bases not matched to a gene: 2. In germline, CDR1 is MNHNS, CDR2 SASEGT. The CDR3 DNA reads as TGTGCCAGCAGTGAGTGGGACAGGGGGAACACTGAAGCTTTCTTT. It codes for CASSEWDRGNTEAFF.

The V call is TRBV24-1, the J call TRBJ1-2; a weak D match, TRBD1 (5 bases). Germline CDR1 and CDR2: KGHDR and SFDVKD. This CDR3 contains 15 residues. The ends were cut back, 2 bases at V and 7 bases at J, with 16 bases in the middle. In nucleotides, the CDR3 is TGTGCCACCAGTGATTCGTCGAGGGTGGGGGTTGGCTACACCTTC. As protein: CATSDSSRVGVGYTF.

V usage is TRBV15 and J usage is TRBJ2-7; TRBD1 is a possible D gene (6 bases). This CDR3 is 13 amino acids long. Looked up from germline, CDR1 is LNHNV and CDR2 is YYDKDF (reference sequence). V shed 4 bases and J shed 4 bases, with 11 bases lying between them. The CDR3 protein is CATSIRGYYEQYF. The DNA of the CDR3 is TGTGCCACCAGCATCAGGGGCTATTACGAGCAGTACTTC.